This TCR beta chain was obtained from a study of shared clonotypes between healthy human individuals. General study findings and limits: Few donors limited the genetic and exposure-history diversity represented. Sharing of clonotypes among donors was expected to vary with sequencing depth.

The V gene's germline CDR1 is SGHKS and CDR2 YYEKEE (reference sequence). Trimming cost V 5 bases and J 1 base, with 2 bases left between them. The CDR3 loop spans 11 amino acids. As originally analysed: Filtering differed for immunoSEQ, which gave only junction sequences without quality scores. Generated by immunoSEQ multiplex PCR, the TCRdb table keeps only in-frame clones and is missing some. From that table come the V and J calls and clone size; the DNA was used to work out D and trimming. The sample yields over a million clones, roughly 97% seen once. About this clone: Its antigen remains unidentified.

The sequence came from a young man in good health. The chain joins TRBV5-5 to TRBJ2-3; D is unresolved. Material: naive CD4+ T cells sorted from blood. Specified subset: CD45RA+ positively selected. CDR3 loop: CASRRTDTQYF. CDR3 DNA: TGTGCCAGCAGACGCACAGATACGCAGTATTTT. The full variable domain, with the rest looked up from reference TRBV5-5 and TRBJ2-3, is DAGVTQSPTHLIKTRGQQVTLRCSPISGHKSVSWYQQVLGQGPQFIFQYYEKEERGRGNFPDRFSARQFPNYSSELNVNALLLGDSALYLCASRRTDTQYFGPGTRLTVL.